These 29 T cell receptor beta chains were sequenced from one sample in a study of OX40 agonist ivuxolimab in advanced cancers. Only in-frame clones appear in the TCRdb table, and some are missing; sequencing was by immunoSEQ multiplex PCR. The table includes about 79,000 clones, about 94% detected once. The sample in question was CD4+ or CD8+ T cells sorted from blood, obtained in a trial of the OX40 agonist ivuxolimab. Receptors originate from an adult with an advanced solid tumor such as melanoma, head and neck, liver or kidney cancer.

The CDR3 DNA sequence: TGTGCCAGCAGCCTGACCCTGTTTCCCTACGAGCAGTACTTC. Translated: CASSLTLFPYEQYF. The rearrangement links TRBV5-6 to TRBJ2-7; D call uncertain. The CDR3 covers 14 residues. Germline assignment: CDR1 SGHDT and CDR2 YYEEEE. Trimming removed 4 bases at V and 2 bases at J, with 13 bases between.

Here the CDR3 DNA reads TGTGCCAGCAGCTCGGGACCGGGCGGACTGAACACTGAAGCTTTCTTT. Protein product: CASSSGPGGLNTEAFF. The V call is TRBV7-2, the J call TRBJ1-1; D possibly corresponds to TRBD1 (5 bases). V gave up 4 bases and J gave up 0 bases, with 15 bases separating them. Germline-derived CDR1 and CDR2 are SGHTA and FQGNSA. The CDR3 runs 16 residues.

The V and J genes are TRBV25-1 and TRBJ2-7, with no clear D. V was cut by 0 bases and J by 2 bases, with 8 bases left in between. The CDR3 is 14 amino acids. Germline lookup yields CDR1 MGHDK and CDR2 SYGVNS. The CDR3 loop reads CASSEYGGAYEQYF. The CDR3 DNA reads TGTGCCAGCAGTGAATACGGCGGAGCCTACGAGCAGTACTTC.

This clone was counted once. The CDR3, as DNA: TGTGCCAGCAGCCAAGACGGGACATCATTCTGGGACACTGAAGCTTTCTTT. Protein: CASSQDGTSFWDTEAFF. V is TRBV4-2 and J is TRBJ1-1, with a weak D call TRBD1 (6 bases). Germline values: CDR1 LGHNA, CDR2 YNFKEQ. This CDR3 has 17 residues. Trimming cost V 0 bases and J 3 bases, with 17 bases left between them.

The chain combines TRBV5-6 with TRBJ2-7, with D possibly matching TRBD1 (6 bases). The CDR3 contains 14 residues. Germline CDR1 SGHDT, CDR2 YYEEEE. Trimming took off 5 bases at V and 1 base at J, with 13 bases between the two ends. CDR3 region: CASSEDSLSYEQYF. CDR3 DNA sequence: TGTGCCAGCAGTGAGGACAGCCTTTCCTACGAGCAGTACTTC.

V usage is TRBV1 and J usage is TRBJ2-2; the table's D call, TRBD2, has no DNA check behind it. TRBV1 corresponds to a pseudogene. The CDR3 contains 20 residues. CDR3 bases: TGCACCAGCAGCCAAGGGAAGGAGGGAAGGTCAGAGGACCACACCGGGGAGCTGTTTTTT. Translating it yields CTSSQGKEGRSEDHTGELFF.

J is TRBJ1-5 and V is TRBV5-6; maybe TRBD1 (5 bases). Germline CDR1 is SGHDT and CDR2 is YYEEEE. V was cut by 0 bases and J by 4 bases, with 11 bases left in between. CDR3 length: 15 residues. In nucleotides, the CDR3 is TGTGCCAGCAGCTTGGGTGGGGCGCGGAATCAGCCCCAGCATTTT. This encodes CASSLGGARNQPQHF.

The CDR3 protein is CASSVYGSGETQYF. The CDR3 DNA is TGTGCCAGCAGCGTATACGGGAGTGGGGAGACCCAGTACTTC. The chain employs TRBV9 and TRBJ2-5; the D gene is possibly TRBD2 (6 bases). Germline assignment: CDR1 SGDLS and CDR2 YYNGEE. The ends were cut back, 1 base at V and 5 bases at J, with 12 bases in the middle. This CDR3 has 14 amino acids.

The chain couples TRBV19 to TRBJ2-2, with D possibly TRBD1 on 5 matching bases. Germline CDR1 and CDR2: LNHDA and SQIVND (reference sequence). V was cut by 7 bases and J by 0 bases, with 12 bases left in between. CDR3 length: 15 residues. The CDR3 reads CASIGAEANTGELFF. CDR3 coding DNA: TGTGCCAGTATTGGGGCGGAAGCGAACACCGGGGAGCTGTTTTTT.

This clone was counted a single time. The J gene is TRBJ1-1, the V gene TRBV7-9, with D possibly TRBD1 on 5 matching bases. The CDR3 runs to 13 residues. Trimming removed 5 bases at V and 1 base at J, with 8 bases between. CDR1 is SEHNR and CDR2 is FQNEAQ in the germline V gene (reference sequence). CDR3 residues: CASSDGTNTEAFF. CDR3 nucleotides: TGTGCCAGCAGCGACGGGACGAACACTGAAGCTTTCTTT. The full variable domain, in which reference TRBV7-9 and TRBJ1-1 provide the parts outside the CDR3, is DTGVSQNPRHKITKRGQNVTFRCDPISEHNRLYWYRQTLGQGPEFLTYFQNEAQLEKSRLLSDRFSAERPKGSFSTLEIQRTEQGDSAMYLCASSDGTNTEAFFGQGTRLTVV.

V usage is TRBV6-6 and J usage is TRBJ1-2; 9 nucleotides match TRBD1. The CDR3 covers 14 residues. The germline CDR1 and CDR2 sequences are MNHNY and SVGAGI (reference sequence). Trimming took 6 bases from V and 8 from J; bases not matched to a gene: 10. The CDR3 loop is CASRLGQGGLGYTF. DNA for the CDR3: TGTGCCAGCAGGCTGGGACAGGGAGGGTTGGGCTACACCTTC.

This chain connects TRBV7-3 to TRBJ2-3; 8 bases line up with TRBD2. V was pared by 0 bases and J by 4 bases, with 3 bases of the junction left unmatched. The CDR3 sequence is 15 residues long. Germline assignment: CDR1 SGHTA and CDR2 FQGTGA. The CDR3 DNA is TGTGCCAGCAGCTTAACGCGGGGGGCTCCAGATACGCAGTATTTT. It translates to CASSLTRGAPDTQYF.

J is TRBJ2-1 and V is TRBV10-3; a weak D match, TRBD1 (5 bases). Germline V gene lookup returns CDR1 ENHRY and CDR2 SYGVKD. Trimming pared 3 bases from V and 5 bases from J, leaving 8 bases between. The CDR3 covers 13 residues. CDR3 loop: CAISEGVHNEQFF. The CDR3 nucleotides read TGTGCCATCAGTGAAGGGGTTCACAATGAGCAGTTCTTC.

The CDR3 sequence: CASSFPDRSYGYTF. In nucleotides, the CDR3 is TGTGCCAGCAGTTTCCCCGACAGGTCCTATGGCTACACCTTC. J is TRBJ1-2 and V is TRBV28; D possibly corresponds to TRBD1 (6 bases). Trimming shortened V by 3 bases and J by 4 bases, and 12 bases separated the two germline ends. Germline CDR1 reads MDHEN; CDR2 reads SYDVKM. The CDR3 contains 14 residues.

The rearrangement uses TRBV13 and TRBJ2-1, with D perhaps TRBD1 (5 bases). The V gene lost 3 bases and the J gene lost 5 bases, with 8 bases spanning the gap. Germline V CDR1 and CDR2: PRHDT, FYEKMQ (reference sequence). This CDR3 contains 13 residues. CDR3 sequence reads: CASSLGRNNEQFF. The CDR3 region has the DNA TGTGCCAGCAGCTTGGGGCGAAACAATGAGCAGTTCTTC. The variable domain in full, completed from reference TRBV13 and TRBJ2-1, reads AAGVIQSPRHLIKEKRETATLKCYPIPRHDTVYWYQQGPGQDPQFLISFYEKMQSDKGSIPDRFSAQQFSDYHSELNMSSLELGDSALYFCASSLGRNNEQFFGPGTRLTVL.

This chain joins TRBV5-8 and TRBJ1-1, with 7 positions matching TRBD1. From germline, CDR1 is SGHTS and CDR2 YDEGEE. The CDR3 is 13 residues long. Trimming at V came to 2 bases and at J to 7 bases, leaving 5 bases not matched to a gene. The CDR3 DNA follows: TGTGCCAGCAGCTTCTTCGGGACAGATGAAGCTTTCTTT. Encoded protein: CASSFFGTDEAFF.

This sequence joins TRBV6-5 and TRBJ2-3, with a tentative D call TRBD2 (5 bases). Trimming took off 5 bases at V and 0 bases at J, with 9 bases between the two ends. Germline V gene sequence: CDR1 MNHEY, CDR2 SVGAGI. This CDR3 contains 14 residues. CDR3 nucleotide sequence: TGTGCCAGCAGTCGGGAAGCTAGCACAGATACGCAGTATTTT. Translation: CASSREASTDTQYF.

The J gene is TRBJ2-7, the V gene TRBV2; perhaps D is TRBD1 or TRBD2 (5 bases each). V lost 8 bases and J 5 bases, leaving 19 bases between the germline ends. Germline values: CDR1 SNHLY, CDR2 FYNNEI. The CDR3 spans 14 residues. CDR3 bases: TGTGCCAGCGGACTTGGTAGGGGCTGGGACGAGCAGTACTTC. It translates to CASGLGRGWDEQYF.

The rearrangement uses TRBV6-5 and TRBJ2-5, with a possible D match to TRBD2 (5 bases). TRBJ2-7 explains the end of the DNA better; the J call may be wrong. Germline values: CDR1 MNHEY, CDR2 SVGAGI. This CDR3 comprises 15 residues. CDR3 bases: TGTGCCAGCAGTCCCGTTGCGGGTATCGGCTACGAGCAGTACTTC. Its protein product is CASSPVAGIGYEQYF.

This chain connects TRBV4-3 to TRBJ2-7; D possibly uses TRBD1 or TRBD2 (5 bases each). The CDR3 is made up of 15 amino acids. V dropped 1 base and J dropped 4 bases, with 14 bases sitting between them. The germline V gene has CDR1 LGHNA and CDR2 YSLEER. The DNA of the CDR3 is TGCGCCAGCAGCCAAGGGACCACAGGACTTTACGAGCAGTACTTC. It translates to CASSQGTTGLYEQYF.

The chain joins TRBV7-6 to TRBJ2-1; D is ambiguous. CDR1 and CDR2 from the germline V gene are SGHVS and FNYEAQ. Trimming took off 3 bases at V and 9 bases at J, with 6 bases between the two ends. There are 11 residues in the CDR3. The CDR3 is CASSFRGEQFF. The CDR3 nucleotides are TGTGCCAGCAGCTTCCGAGGTGAGCAGTTCTTC.

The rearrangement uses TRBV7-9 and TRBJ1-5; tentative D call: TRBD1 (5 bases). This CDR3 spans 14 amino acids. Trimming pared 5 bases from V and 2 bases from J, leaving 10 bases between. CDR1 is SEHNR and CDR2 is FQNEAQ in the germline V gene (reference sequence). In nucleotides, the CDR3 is TGTGCCAGCAGCCCCGACAGTCGCAATCAGCCCCAGCATTTT. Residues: CASSPDSRNQPQHF. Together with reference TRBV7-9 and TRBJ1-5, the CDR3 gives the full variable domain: DTGVSQNPRHKITKRGQNVTFRCDPISEHNRLYWYRQTLGQGPEFLTYFQNEAQLEKSRLLSDRFSAERPKGSFSTLEIQRTEQGDSAMYLCASSPDSRNQPQHFGDGTRLSIL.

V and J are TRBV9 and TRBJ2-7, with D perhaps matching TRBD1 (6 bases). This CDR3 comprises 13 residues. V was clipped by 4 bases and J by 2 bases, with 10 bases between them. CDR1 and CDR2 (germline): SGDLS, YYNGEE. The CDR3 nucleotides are TGTGCCAGCAGCCCAGGGGATACCTACGAGCAGTACTTC. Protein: CASSPGDTYEQYF.

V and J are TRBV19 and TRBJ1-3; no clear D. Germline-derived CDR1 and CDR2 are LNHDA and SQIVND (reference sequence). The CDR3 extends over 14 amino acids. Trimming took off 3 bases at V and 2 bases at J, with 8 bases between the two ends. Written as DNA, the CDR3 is TGTGCCAGTAGTATCGGGTTTGCTGGAAACACCATATATTTT. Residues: CASSIGFAGNTIYF.

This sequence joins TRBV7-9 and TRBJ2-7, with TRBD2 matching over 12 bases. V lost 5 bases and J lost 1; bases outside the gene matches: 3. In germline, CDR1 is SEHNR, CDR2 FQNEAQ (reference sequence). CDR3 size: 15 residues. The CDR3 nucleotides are TGTGCCAGCAGCCCGACTAGCGGGAGTTCCTACGAGCAGTACTTC. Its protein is CASSPTSGSSYEQYF.

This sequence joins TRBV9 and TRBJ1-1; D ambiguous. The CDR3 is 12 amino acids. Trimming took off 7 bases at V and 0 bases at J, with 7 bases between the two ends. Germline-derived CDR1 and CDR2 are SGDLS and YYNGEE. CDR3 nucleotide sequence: TGTGCCAGCGGGCACCTGAACACTGAAGCTTTCTTT. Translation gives CASGHLNTEAFF.

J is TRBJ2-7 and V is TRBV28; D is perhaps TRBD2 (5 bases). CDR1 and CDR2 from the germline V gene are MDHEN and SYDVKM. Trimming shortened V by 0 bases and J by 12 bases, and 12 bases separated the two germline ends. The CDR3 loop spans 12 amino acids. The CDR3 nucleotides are TGTGCCAGCAGTTTATGGGCGAGGGAGAGGTACTTC. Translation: CASSLWARERYF.

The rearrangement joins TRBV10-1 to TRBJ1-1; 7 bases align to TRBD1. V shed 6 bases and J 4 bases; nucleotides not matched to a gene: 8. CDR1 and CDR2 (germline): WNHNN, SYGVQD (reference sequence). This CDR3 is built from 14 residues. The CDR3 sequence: CASRPDRVGTEAFF. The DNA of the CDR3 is TGCGCCAGCAGGCCCGACAGGGTGGGCACTGAAGCTTTCTTT.

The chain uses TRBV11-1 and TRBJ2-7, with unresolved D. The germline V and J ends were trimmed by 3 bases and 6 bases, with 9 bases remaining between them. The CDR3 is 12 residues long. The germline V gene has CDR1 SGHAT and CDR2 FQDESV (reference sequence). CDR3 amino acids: CASSFTIGEQYF. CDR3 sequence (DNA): TGTGCCAGCAGCTTTACCATAGGCGAGCAGTACTTC.